This T cell receptor beta chain came from a study of tumor-infiltrating lymphocytes in primary liver carcinoma. Study context: Sample yields, roughly 3.65 to 7.5 million productive TCRbeta reads, were similar across the tissue types. Study observations and caveats: Relative to tumor region pairs, the tumor-adjacent and tumor-blood pairs showed overlap that was lower.

Points on this clonotype: Its antigen is undetermined. Compared with germline, one end of the junction differs, possibly owing to a read error.

Germline DNA was also extracted, and blood RNA derived from unsorted whole blood. HBV chronically infected the treatment-naive patients. In advance of surgery, roughly 4.4 milliliters of peripheral blood were collected. From approximately 500 ng total RNA, TCR beta cDNA was generated with a primer in the constant region. Three nested multiplex PCR rounds, a slightly modified ARM-PCR, produced the libraries for TCR beta. TCRdb independently ran MiXCR on the multiplex PCR reads; one entry per CDR3 protein. The sample gives 320,000 or so distinct CDR3 sequences, roughly two thirds of which show up once; more than 8.5% is in the top ten. This sequence was found in a man between 40 and 49 years old with primary liver carcinoma and hepatitis B virus infection. The specimen sequenced was peripheral blood.

CDR3 DNA: TGTGCCAGCAGCCCTAGACAGCGAGTCTATGACTACACCTTC. Protein product: CASSPRQRVYDYTF. This chain connects TRBV11-2 to TRBJ1-2, with a weak D call TRBD1 (5 bases). This CDR3 is 14 amino acids long. Germline loops: CDR1 SGHAT, CDR2 FQNNGV. Supplemented by reference TRBV11-2 and TRBJ1-2, the full variable domain reads EAGVAQSPRYKIIEKRQSVAFWCNPISGHATLYWYQQILGQGPKLLIQFQNNGVVDDSQLPKDRFSAERLKGVDSTLKIQPAKLEDSAVYLCASSPRQRVYDYTFGSGTRLTVV.